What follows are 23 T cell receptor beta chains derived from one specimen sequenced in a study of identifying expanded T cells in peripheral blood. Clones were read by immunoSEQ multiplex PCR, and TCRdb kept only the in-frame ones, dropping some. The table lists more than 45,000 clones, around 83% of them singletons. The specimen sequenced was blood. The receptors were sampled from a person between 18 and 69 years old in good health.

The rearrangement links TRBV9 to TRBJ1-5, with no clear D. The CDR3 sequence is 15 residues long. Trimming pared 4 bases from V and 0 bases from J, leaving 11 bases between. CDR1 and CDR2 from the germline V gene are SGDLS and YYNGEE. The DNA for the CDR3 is TGTGCCAGCAGCACGGACGGGAATAGCAATCAGCCCCAGCATTTT. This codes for CASSTDGNSNQPQHF.

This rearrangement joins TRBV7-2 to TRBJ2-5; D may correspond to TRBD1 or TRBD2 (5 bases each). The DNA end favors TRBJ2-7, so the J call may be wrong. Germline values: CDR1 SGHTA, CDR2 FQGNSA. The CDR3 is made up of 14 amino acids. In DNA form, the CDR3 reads TGTGCCAGCAGCTCCTACCCGGGGCCCTACGAGCAGTACTTC. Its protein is CASSSYPGPYEQYF.

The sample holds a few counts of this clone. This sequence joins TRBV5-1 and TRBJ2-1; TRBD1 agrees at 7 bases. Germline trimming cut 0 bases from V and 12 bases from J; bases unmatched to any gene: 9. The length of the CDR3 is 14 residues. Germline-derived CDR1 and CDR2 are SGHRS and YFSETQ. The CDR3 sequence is CASSLVGDSLGQFF. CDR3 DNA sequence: TGCGCCAGCAGCTTGGTGGGGGACAGCCTCGGGCAGTTCTTC.

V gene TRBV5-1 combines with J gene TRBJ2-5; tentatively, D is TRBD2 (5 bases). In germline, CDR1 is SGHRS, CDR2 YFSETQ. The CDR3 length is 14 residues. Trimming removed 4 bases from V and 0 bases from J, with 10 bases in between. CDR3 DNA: TGCGCCAGCAGCCCGACGGACTACCAAGAGACCCAGTACTTC. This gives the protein CASSPTDYQETQYF.

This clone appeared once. The DNA for the CDR3 is TGTGCCAGCAGCAACCGACTAGCGGGGGGGAGGGATACGCAGTATTTT. Its translation: CASSNRLAGGRDTQYF. This rearrangement joins TRBV7-9 to TRBJ2-3; 14 bases align to TRBD2. From germline, CDR1 is SEHNR and CDR2 FQNEAQ (reference sequence). V was pared by 5 bases and J by 6 bases, with 7 bases of the junction left unmatched. The CDR3 is made up of 16 amino acids.

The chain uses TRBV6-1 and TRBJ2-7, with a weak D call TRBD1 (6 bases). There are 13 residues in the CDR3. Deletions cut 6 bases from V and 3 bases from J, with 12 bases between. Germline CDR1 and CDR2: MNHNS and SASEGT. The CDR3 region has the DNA TGTGCCAGCAGAGGACAGCAATACTACGAGCAGTACGTC. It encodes CASRGQQYYEQYV.

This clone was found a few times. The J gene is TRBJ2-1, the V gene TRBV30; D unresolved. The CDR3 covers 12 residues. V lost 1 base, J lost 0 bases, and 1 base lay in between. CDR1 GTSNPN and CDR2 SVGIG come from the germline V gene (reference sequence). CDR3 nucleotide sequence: TGTGCCTGGAGTGGCTCCTACAATGAGCAGTTCTTC. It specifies CAWSGSYNEQFF.

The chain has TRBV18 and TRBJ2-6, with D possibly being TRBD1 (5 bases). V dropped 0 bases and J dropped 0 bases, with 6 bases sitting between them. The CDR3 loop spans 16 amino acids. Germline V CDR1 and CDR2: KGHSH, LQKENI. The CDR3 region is CASSPPGLSGANVLTF. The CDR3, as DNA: TGTGCCAGCTCACCACCGGGGCTCTCTGGGGCCAACGTCCTGACTTTC.

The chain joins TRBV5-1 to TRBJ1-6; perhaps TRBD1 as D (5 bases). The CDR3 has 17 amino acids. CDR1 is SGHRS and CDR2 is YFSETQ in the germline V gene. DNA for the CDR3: TGCGCATCGAGGGGCGACCCGACAGCCCCATTCAATTCACCCCTCCACTTT. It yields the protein CASRGDPTAPFNSPLHF.

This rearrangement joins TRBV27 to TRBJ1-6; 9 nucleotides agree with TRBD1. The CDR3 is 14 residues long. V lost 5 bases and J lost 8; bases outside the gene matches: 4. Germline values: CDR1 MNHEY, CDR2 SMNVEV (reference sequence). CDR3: CASSPDRGDSPLHF. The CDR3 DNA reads TGTGCCAGCAGTCCAGACAGGGGGGATTCACCCCTCCACTTT.

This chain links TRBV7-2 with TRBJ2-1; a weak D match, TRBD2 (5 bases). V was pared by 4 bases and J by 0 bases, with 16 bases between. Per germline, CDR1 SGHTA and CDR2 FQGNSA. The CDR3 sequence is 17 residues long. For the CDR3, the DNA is TGTGCCAGCAGCTCACGGAGGCGGGCTAGCTCCTACAATGAGCAGTTCTTC. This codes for CASSSRRRASSYNEQFF.

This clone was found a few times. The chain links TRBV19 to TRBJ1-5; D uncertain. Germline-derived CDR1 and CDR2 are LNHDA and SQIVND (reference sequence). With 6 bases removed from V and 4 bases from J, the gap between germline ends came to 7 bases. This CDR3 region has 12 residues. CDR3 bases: TGTGCCAGTAGCCTCCTTAATCAGCCCCAGCATTTT. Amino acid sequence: CASSLLNQPQHF. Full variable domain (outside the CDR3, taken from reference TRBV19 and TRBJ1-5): DGGITQSPKYLFRKEGQNVTLSCEQNLNHDAMYWYRQDPGQGLRLIYYSQIVNDFQKGDIAEGYSVSREKKESFPLTVTSAQKNPTAFYLCASSLLNQPQHFGDGTRLSIL.

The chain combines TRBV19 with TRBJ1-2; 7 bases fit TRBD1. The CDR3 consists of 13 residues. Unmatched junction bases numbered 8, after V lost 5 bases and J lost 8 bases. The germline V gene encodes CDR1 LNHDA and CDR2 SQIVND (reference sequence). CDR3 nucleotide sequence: TGTGCCAGTAGTGCAAGACAGGGCGCAGGCTACACCTTC. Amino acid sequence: CASSARQGAGYTF.

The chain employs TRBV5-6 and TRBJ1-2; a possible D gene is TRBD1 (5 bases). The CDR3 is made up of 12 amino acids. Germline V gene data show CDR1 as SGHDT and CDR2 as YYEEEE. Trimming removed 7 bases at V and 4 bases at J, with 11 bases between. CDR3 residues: CASSRQGYGYTF. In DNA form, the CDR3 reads TGTGCCAGCTCGCGGCAGGGCTATGGCTACACCTTC.

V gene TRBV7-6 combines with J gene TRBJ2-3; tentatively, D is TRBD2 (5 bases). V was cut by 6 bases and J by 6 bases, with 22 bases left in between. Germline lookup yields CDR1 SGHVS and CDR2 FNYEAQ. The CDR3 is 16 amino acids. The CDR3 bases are TGTGCCAGCAGTTCTCTATTCCGGACGAGGGCGGATACGCAGTATTTT. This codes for CASSSLFRTRADTQYF. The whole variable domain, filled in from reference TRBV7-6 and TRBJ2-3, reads GAGVSQSPRYKVTKRGQDVALRCDPISGHVSLYWYRQALGQGPEFLTYFNYEAQQDKSGLPNDRFSAERPEGSISTLTIQRTEQRDSAMYRCASSSLFRTRADTQYFGPGTRLTVL.

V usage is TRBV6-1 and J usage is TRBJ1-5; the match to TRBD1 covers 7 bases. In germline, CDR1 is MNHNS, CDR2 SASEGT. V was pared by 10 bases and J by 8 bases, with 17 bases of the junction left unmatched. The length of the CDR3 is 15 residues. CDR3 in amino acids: CATRDSYYSIEPQHF. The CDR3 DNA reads TGTGCCACTCGGGACAGCTACTATAGCATAGAGCCCCAGCATTTT.

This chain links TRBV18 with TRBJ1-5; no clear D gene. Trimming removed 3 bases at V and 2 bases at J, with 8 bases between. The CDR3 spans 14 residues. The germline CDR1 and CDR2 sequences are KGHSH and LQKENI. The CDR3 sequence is CASSPSKGNQPQHF. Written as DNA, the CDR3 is TGTGCCAGCTCACCTTCCAAGGGCAATCAGCCCCAGCATTTT.

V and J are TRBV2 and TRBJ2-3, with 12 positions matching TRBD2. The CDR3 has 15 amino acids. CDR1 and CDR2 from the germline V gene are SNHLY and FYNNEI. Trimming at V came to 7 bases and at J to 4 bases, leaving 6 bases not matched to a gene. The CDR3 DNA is TGTGCCAGCAAGGCTAGCGGGGGGGTTCCAGATACGCAGTATTTT. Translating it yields CASKASGGVPDTQYF. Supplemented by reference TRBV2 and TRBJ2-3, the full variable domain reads EPEVTQTPSHQVTQMGQEVILRCVPISNHLYFYWYRQILGQKVEFLVSFYNNEISEKSEIFDDQFSVERPDGSNFTLKIRSTKLEDSAMYFCASKASGGVPDTQYFGPGTRLTVL.

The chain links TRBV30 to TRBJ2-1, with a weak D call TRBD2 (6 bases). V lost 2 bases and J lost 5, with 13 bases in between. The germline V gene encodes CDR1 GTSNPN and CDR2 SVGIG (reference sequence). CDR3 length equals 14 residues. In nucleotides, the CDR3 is TGTGCCTGGAGTAGGCTAGCGAAGGACAATGAGCAGTTCTTC. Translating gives CAWSRLAKDNEQFF.

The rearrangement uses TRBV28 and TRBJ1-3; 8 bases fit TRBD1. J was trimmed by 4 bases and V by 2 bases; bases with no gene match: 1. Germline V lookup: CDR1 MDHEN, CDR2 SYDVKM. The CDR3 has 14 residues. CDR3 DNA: TGTGCCAGCAGTTTACAGGGGGCGGGAAACACCATATATTTT. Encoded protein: CASSLQGAGNTIYF.

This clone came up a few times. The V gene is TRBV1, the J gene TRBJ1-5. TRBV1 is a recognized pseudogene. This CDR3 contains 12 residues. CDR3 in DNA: TGCATCAGCGGAGGAACAAATCAGCCCCAGCATTTT. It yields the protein CISGGTNQPQHF.

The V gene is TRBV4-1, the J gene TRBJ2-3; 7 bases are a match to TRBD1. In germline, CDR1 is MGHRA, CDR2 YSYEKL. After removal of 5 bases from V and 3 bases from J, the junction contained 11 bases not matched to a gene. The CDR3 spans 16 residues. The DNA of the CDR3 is TGCGCCAGCAGCACCCCGGTAAGGGGGCTAACAGATACGCAGTATTTT. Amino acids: CASSTPVRGLTDTQYF.

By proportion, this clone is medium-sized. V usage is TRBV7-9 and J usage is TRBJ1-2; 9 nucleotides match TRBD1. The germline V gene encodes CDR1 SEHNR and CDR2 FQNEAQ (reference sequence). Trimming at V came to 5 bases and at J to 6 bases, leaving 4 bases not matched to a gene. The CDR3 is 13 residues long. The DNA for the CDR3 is TGTGCCAGCAGCCCAGGGACAGGGCATGGCTACACCTTC. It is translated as CASSPGTGHGYTF.